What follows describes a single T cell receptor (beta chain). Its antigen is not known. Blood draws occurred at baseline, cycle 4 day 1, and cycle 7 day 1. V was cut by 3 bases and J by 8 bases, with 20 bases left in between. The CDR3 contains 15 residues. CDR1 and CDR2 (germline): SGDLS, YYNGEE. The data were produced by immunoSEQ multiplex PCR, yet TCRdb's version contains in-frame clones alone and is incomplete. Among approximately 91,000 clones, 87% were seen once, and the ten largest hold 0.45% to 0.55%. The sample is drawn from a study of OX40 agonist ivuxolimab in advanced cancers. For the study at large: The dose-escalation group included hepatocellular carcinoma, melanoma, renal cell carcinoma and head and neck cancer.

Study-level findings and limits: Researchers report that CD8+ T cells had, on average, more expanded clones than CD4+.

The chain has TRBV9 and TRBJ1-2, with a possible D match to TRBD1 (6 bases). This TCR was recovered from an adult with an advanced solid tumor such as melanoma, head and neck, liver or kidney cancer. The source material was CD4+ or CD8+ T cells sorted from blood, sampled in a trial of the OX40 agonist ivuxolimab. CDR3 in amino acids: CASSGRQAGGRGYTF. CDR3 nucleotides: TGTGCCAGCAGCGGCCGACAGGCGGGCGGCCGGGGCTACACCTTC.